Presented here are 14 T cell receptor beta chains from one specimen sequenced in a study of blood T cell repertoires in COVID-19. Sequencing used immunoSEQ multiplex PCR; TCRdb keeps in-frame clones, though not all of them. The data hold under 350,000 clones, with 65% to 90% observed a single time. The sample comprised PBMCs or T cells enriched from blood (not recorded which). The receptors come from a woman aged 40 to 50 with acute COVID-19.

V gene TRBV6-2 or TRBV6-3 combines with J gene TRBJ2-2, with 12 bases lining up with TRBD2. From germline, CDR1 is MNHEY and CDR2 SVGEGT. Trimming cost V 5 bases and J 6 bases; bases outside gene matches: 4. CDR3 length: 15 amino acids. The CDR3 loop reads CASSATSGGSGELFF. Written as DNA, the CDR3 is TGTGCCAGCAGTGCAACTAGCGGGGGGTCCGGGGAGCTGTTTTTT.

The chain joins TRBV5-1 to TRBJ2-1; the match to TRBD2 covers 8 bases. The CDR3 extends over 14 amino acids. Germline V gene lookup returns CDR1 SGHRS and CDR2 YFSETQ. V was pared by 4 bases and J by 6 bases, with 6 bases of the junction left unmatched. DNA of the CDR3: TGCGCCAGCAGCGCTAAGACTAGCGTCAATGAGCAGTTCTTC. Translation: CASSAKTSVNEQFF.

DNA of the CDR3: TGTGCCAGCAGCCCAAGACAGGGATTGAACACTGAAGCTTTCTTT. As protein: CASSPRQGLNTEAFF. The chain carries TRBV3-1 (or the pseudogene TRBV3-2) and TRBJ1-1, with 7 positions matching TRBD1. Germline V gives CDR1 LGHDT, CDR2 YNNKEL (reference sequence). The CDR3 consists of 15 residues. V shed 4 bases and J 0 bases; nucleotides not matched to a gene: 5.

This chain connects TRBV7-2 to TRBJ1-2, with 9 bases that match TRBD1. Germline assignment: CDR1 SGHTA and CDR2 FQGNSA. With 4 bases clipped from V and 4 bases from J, the junction kept 7 bases outside the gene matches. This CDR3 contains 15 residues. Here the CDR3 DNA reads TGTGCCAGCAGCTCCAGGACAGGGGAGGGCTATGGCTACACCTTC. Residues: CASSSRTGEGYGYTF.

The chain uses TRBV11-2 and TRBJ2-5; D possibly corresponds to TRBD2 (5 bases). The V gene's germline CDR1 is SGHAT and CDR2 FQNNGV. V lost 5 bases and J 7 bases, leaving 23 bases between the germline ends. The CDR3 is made up of 16 amino acids. The CDR3 DNA sequence: TGTGCCAGCAGCGGCCAGTCCCCTGGGAGTTCGGGGACCCAGTACTTC. As protein: CASSGQSPGSSGTQYF.

The V gene is TRBV5-4, the J gene TRBJ1-3; 7 bases line up with TRBD1. In germline, CDR1 is SGHNT, CDR2 YYREEE (reference sequence). The junction had 4 bases not matched to a gene; V was cut back by 4 bases and J by 3 bases. This CDR3 is built from 14 residues. CDR3 in amino acids: CASSGQAGGNTIYF. CDR3 sequence (DNA): TGTGCCAGCAGCGGACAGGCAGGTGGAAACACCATATATTTT.

This clone has only a few counts. The chain employs TRBV6-1 and TRBJ2-7; possible D gene TRBD1, 5 bases. Trimming left V 2 bases short and J 3 bases short, with 14 bases between. CDR3 length: 15 amino acids. In germline, CDR1 is MNHNS, CDR2 SASEGT. The CDR3 DNA sequence: TGTGCCAGCAGTGAACAACGACAGACAAGCTACGAGCAGTACTTC. It yields the protein CASSEQRQTSYEQYF.

The chain couples TRBV5-1 to TRBJ2-1; D ambiguous. The CDR3 is made up of 14 amino acids. With 0 bases removed from V and 1 base from J, the gap between germline ends came to 5 bases. Germline V gene lookup returns CDR1 SGHRS and CDR2 YFSETQ. The CDR3 loop reads CASSLAQSYNEQFF. The CDR3 nucleotides read TGCGCCAGCAGCTTGGCCCAGTCCTACAATGAGCAGTTCTTC.

V gene TRBV19 combines with J gene TRBJ1-1; D unresolved. This CDR3 has 17 amino acids. The germline V gene encodes CDR1 LNHDA and CDR2 SQIVND (reference sequence). V lost 2 bases and J 2 bases, leaving 18 bases between the germline ends. Here the CDR3 DNA reads TGTGCCAGTAGTATAACCCGAAGCGAGTATTATAACACTGAAGCTTTCTTT. It is translated as CASSITRSEYYNTEAFF.

V is TRBV28 and J is TRBJ1-1, with 8 bases aligning to TRBD1. The CDR3 spans 15 residues. Germline CDR1 and CDR2: MDHEN and SYDVKM. The V and J ends lost 2 bases and 1 base, in that order; junction bases with no gene match: 3. CDR3 coding DNA: TGTGCCAGCAGTTTAGGCGGGACAGGGAACACTGAAGCTTTCTTT. This encodes CASSLGGTGNTEAFF.

The count of this clone is one. This chain uses TRBV6-5 with TRBJ2-5; TRBD2 aligns across 10 bases. Germline V gene data show CDR1 as MNHEY and CDR2 as SVGAGI. With V trimmed by 7 bases and J by 3 bases, 8 bases remained unmatched. This CDR3 has 15 amino acids. The CDR3 loop is CASISGGAREETQYF. The CDR3 DNA reads TGTGCCAGCATAAGCGGGGGGGCCAGGGAAGAGACCCAGTACTTC.

The chain uses TRBV4-1 and TRBJ2-5, with D perhaps matching TRBD2 (5 bases). This CDR3 is 17 amino acids long. V gave up 2 bases and J gave up 5 bases, with 21 bases separating them. CDR1 is MGHRA and CDR2 is YSYEKL in the germline V gene. The CDR3 nucleotides are TGCGCCAGCAGCCAATCGTTAGCGTCTACGGGTTGGGAGACCCAGTACTTC. Translated: CASSQSLASTGWETQYF.

As DNA, the CDR3 is TGTGCCAGCAGCAAGACTAGCGGGGGGGCCAATGAGCAGTTCTTC. This gives the protein CASSKTSGGANEQFF. V and J are TRBV5-4 and TRBJ2-1; 14 bases are a match to TRBD2. The CDR3 covers 15 residues. The trim removed 4 bases at V and 6 bases at J, leaving 3 bases unmatched. Germline V gene sequence: CDR1 SGHNT, CDR2 YYREEE (reference sequence).

The chain has TRBV6-4 and TRBJ2-1; TRBD2 matches at 8 bases. The CDR3 spans 14 residues. V lost 6 bases, J lost 9 bases, and 10 bases stayed unmatched. The germline gives CDR1 MRHNA, CDR2 SNTAGT. CDR3 nucleotides: TGTGCCAGCAGACCGGGACTAGGAATGAGTGAGCAGTTCTTC. This translates into CASRPGLGMSEQFF.